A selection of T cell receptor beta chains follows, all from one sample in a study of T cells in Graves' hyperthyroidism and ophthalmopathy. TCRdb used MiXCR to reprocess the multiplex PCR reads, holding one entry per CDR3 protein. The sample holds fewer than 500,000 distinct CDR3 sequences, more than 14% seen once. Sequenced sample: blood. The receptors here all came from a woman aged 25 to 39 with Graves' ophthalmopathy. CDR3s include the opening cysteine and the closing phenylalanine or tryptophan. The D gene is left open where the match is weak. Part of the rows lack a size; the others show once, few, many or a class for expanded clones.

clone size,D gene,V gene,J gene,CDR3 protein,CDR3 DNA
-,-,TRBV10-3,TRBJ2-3,CAIKEGRNTDTQYF,TGTGCCATCAAGGAGGGCCGCAACACAGATACGCAGTATTTT
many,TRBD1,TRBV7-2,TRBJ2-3,CASSFRDRSSDTQYF,TGTGCCAGCAGCTTCCGGGACAGGTCGTCAGATACGCAGTATTTT
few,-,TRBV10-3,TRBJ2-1,CAIRRTVLSNNEQFF,TGTGCCATCAGACGGACAGTCCTTAGCAACAATGAGCAGTTCTTC
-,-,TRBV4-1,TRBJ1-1,CASSQDRSEGTEAFF,TGCGCCAGCAGCCAAGACCGATCGGAGGGAACTGAAGCTTTCTTT
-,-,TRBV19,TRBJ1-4,CASSMGFVARFDEKLFF,TGTGCCAGTAGTATGGGTTTCGTCGCCCGCTTTGATGAAAAACTGTTTTTT
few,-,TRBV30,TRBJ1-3,CAWSVTGSTIYF,TGTGCCTGGAGTGTAACAGGGTCCACCATATATTTT
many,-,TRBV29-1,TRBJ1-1,CSVGYTNTEAFF,TGCAGCGTCGGCTACACGAACACTGAAGCTTTCTTT
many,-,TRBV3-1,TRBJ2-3,CASSQWGGARPSTDTQYF,TGTGCCAGCAGCCAATGGGGCGGGGCTAGACCTAGCACAGATACGCAGTATTTT
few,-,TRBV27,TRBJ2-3,CASSFSSARGAYTQYF,TGTGCCAGCAGTTTTTCCTCCGCGAGGGGGGCATATACGCAGTATTTT
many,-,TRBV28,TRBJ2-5,CASSSPESGSVETQYF,TGTGCCAGCAGTTCGCCCGAGAGCGGATCTGTGGAGACCCAGTACTTC
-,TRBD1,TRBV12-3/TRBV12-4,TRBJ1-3,CASSFQGAIWGNTIYF,TGTGCCAGCAGTTTCCAGGGGGCTATTTGGGGAAACACCATATATTTT
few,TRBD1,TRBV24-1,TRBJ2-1,CATSAGAGGVDEQFF,TGTGCCACCAGTGCCGGGGCAGGGGGTGTCGATGAGCAGTTCTTC
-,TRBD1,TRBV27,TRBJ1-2,CASSLYTGTDGYTF,TGTGCCAGCAGTCTCTACACCGGGACAGATGGCTACACCTTC
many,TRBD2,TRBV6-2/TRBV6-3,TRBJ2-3,CASSYGGGVSDTQYF,TGTGCCAGCAGTTACGGCGGGGGGGTTTCAGATACGCAGTATTTT
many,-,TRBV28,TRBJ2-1,CASSLLVYNEQFF,TGTGCCAGCAGTTTACTTGTCTACAATGAGCAGTTCTTC
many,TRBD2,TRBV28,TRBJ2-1,CASNHGLAGGASEQFF,TGTGCCAGCAACCATGGGCTAGCGGGGGGGGCGAGTGAGCAGTTCTTC
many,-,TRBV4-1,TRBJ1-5,CASSQARVMQPQHF,TGCGCCAGCAGCCAAGCCAGGGTAATGCAGCCCCAGCATTTT
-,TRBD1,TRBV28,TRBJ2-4,CASRKGTGGKNIQYF,TGTGCCAGCAGAAAAGGGACAGGGGGCAAGAACATTCAGTACTTC
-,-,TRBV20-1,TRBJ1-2,CSARVGGPGGYTF,TGCAGTGCTAGAGTGGGGGGGCCAGGTGGCTACACCTTC
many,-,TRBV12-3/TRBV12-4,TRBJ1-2,CASSLGSSSYGYTF,TGTGCCAGCAGTCTAGGGAGCAGCAGCTATGGCTACACCTTC
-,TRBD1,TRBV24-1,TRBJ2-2,CATSDLAGQGGELFF,TGTGCCACCAGTGATTTGGCCGGACAGGGCGGGGAGCTGTTTTTT
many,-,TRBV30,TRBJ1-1,CAWSRTAEAFF,TGTGCCTGGAGTAGGACAGCTGAAGCTTTCTTT
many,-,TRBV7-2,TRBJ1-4,CASSLAVVEKLFF,TGTGCCAGCAGCTTAGCCGTAGTTGAAAAACTGTTTTTT